The 12 T cell receptor beta chains below all came from one sample that was sequenced in a study of technical replicates of blood from several donors. Libraries were prepared by immunoSEQ multiplex PCR; TCRdb keeps only in-frame clonotypes and omits some of them. In the table there are tens of thousands of clones, under 95% of which are singletons. The sequenced material came from T cells isolated from PBMCs. The receptors were gathered from a human donor in good health.

V gene TRBV11-2 combines with J gene TRBJ2-7, with a tentative D call TRBD1 (5 bases). From germline, CDR1 is SGHAT and CDR2 FQNNGV. V was cut by 5 bases and J by 0 bases, with 14 bases left in between. CDR3 length: 15 residues. CDR3 coding DNA: TGTGCCAGCAGCACACGGCCAGGGCTCTCCTACGAGCAGTACTTC. This translates into CASSTRPGLSYEQYF. Using reference TRBV11-2 and TRBJ2-7 for the parts outside the CDR3, the full variable domain is EAGVAQSPRYKIIEKRQSVAFWCNPISGHATLYWYQQILGQGPKLLIQFQNNGVVDDSQLPKDRFSAERLKGVDSTLKIQPAKLEDSAVYLCASSTRPGLSYEQYFGPGTRLTVT.

This sequence joins TRBV2 and TRBJ1-2; TRBD1 matches at 10 bases. The CDR3 runs to 16 residues. J was trimmed by 2 bases and V by 9 bases; bases with no gene match: 12. The germline V gene has CDR1 SNHLY and CDR2 FYNNEI. As DNA, the CDR3 is TGTGCCAGATTTCCGGGACAGGGGAGTTCCAACTATGGCTACACCTTC. Amino acid sequence: CARFPGQGSSNYGYTF.

The J gene is TRBJ1-5, the V gene TRBV4-1; D may be TRBD1 (5 bases). CDR3 length: 16 amino acids. The V end was cut by 2 bases, the J end by 4 bases, with 15 bases between. Germline V CDR1 and CDR2: MGHRA, YSYEKL. CDR3 protein: CASSQPITGRNQPQHF. The CDR3 bases are TGCGCCAGCAGCCAACCGATTACAGGCCGAAATCAGCCCCAGCATTTT.

This chain uses TRBV7-9 with TRBJ1-4; no reliable D call. CDR3 length: 15 amino acids. Germline CDR1 and CDR2: SEHNR and FQNEAQ (reference sequence). Trimming took off 1 base at V and 5 bases at J, with 11 bases between the two ends. The CDR3 here is CASSLGVAVNEKLFF. In DNA form, the CDR3 reads TGTGCCAGCAGCTTAGGTGTAGCGGTGAATGAAAAACTGTTTTTT.

This rearrangement joins TRBV9 to TRBJ1-4, with TRBD1 matching over 9 bases. Trimming cost V 0 bases and J 0 bases; bases outside gene matches: 3. The CDR3 has 17 residues. Germline CDR1 SGDLS, CDR2 YYNGEE. The CDR3 region is CASSVDRGLSTNEKLFF. The CDR3 DNA follows: TGTGCCAGCAGCGTAGACAGGGGGCTTTCAACTAATGAAAAACTGTTTTTT.

The chain has TRBV7-9 and TRBJ1-1; D possibly corresponds to TRBD1 (5 bases). Trimming removed 5 bases at V and 8 bases at J, with 9 bases between. This CDR3 region has 11 residues. In germline, CDR1 is SEHNR, CDR2 FQNEAQ (reference sequence). The CDR3 DNA reads as TGTGCCAGCAGCCACCCAGGGGAAGCTTTCTTT. Translating it yields CASSHPGEAFF.

The chain couples TRBV4-1 to TRBJ2-5, with TRBD2 matching over 8 bases. Trimming removed 8 bases from V and 3 bases from J; junction bases left unmatched: 23. CDR3 length equals 19 residues. Germline CDR1 and CDR2: MGHRA and YSYEKL. CDR3 loop: CASRGERAGGRRGEETQYF. The CDR3 DNA follows: TGCGCCAGCCGTGGCGAGAGGGCAGGAGGTCGGCGGGGGGAAGAGACCCAGTACTTC.

The chain is built from TRBV7-9 and TRBJ1-1, with a tentative D call TRBD1 (6 bases). Germline CDR1 SEHNR, CDR2 FQNEAQ (reference sequence). The CDR3 has 13 residues. V was trimmed by 3 bases and J by 11 bases, leaving 16 bases between them. CDR3 DNA sequence: TGTGCCAGCAGCTTGGCAGGGGTGCTAACGGCTTTCTTT. Translating it yields CASSLAGVLTAFF.

The V and J genes are TRBV15 and TRBJ2-3; TRBD2 matches at 7 bases. Germline CDR1 LNHNV, CDR2 YYDKDF (reference sequence). The J segment lost 1 base and the V segment lost 9 bases, leaving 7 bases of the junction unmatched. The CDR3 loop spans 14 amino acids. The CDR3 bases are TGTGCCACGAAAGCGGGGTCGGGCACAGATACGCAGTATTTT. It codes for CATKAGSGTDTQYF.

The chain uses TRBV9 and TRBJ2-1; 12 bases agree with TRBD2. CDR3 length: 19 residues. Trimming removed 6 bases from V and 0 bases from J; junction bases left unmatched: 13. Germline V lookup: CDR1 SGDLS, CDR2 YYNGEE. This CDR3 is CASTDPGTSGLSSYNEQFF. CDR3 sequence (DNA): TGTGCCAGCACGGATCCCGGGACTAGCGGGCTAAGCTCCTACAATGAGCAGTTCTTC.

V gene TRBV9 combines with J gene TRBJ2-7; perhaps TRBD2 as D (6 bases). The germline V gene has CDR1 SGDLS and CDR2 YYNGEE. The CDR3 consists of 17 residues. Trimming cost V 1 base and J 0 bases, with 17 bases left between them. Here the CDR3 reads CASSVRPGVLGSYEQYF. The CDR3 DNA reads as TGTGCCAGCAGCGTACGCCCGGGGGTGTTGGGCTCCTACGAGCAGTACTTC.

The chain is built from TRBV21-1 and TRBJ1-6. TRBV21-1 is a documented pseudogene. This CDR3 is built from 19 residues. The CDR3 spells CASSKAAMEDPIYNSPLHF. The CDR3 DNA reads as TGTGCCAGCAGCAAAGCCGCAATGGAGGACCCTATCTATAATTCACCCCTCCACTTT.